Listed below are T cell receptor beta chains from one sample, sequenced in a study of cytomegalovirus exposure and HLA in healthy donors. TCRdb keeps only in-frame clones here, not all; method: immunoSEQ multiplex PCR. Of 90,000 to 130,000 clones in the sample, approximately 80% were seen once. The sequencing sample was made of PBMCs. These receptors originate from a woman aged 60-75 years in good health and CMV-seropositive. CDR3s include the opening cysteine and the closing phenylalanine or tryptophan. D genes are given only for firm matches. Clone size appears in some rows only: once, few, many, or a class for an expanded clone.

v_gene: TRBV7-2; j_gene: TRBJ2-4; abundance: few; d_gene: .; CDR3nt: TGTGCCAGCAGCACACAGGGCGCTCTAGCCAAAAACATTCAGTACTTC; CDR3aa: CASSTQGALAKNIQYF
v_gene: TRBV6-1; j_gene: TRBJ2-5; abundance: .; d_gene: .; CDR3nt: TGTGCCAGCCGCGATCCTGGAGGCCGAAAAGAGACCCAGTACTTC; CDR3aa: CASRDPGGRKETQYF
v_gene: TRBV6-5; j_gene: TRBJ1-2; abundance: .; d_gene: TRBD1; CDR3nt: TGTGCCAGCAGTTACTCGGGGGGGGACAGGTATGGCTACACCTTC; CDR3aa: CASSYSGGDRYGYTF
v_gene: TRBV18; j_gene: TRBJ1-1; abundance: few; d_gene: TRBD1; CDR3nt: TGTGCCAGCTCACCACCGATGGGGACAGGGAAGAACACTGAAGCTTTCTTT; CDR3aa: CASSPPMGTGKNTEAFF
v_gene: TRBV7-9; j_gene: TRBJ1-1; abundance: few; d_gene: .; CDR3nt: TGTGCCAGCAGCATACAGGGAGCTGAAGCTTTCTTT; CDR3aa: CASSIQGAEAFF
v_gene: TRBV19; j_gene: TRBJ2-1; abundance: .; d_gene: TRBD2; CDR3nt: TGTGCCAGTAGTCTCGGACTAGCGGGAGGATCCTCCTACAATGAGCAGTTCTTC; CDR3aa: CASSLGLAGGSSYNEQFF
v_gene: TRBV5-1; j_gene: TRBJ1-1; abundance: .; d_gene: .; CDR3nt: TGCGCCAGCAGCTTGGGGGGCCCCCGAGGAAACACTGAAGCTTTCTTT; CDR3aa: CASSLGGPRGNTEAFF
v_gene: TRBV6-5; j_gene: TRBJ1-3; abundance: .; d_gene: TRBD1; CDR3nt: TGTGCCAGCAGCCGGACAGGGCCCGGAAACACCATATATTTT; CDR3aa: CASSRTGPGNTIYF
v_gene: TRBV5-1; j_gene: TRBJ2-7; abundance: .; d_gene: TRBD2; CDR3nt: TGCGCCAGCAGCGTAGTAGCGGGAGCCGAGCAGTACTTC; CDR3aa: CASSVVAGAEQYF
v_gene: TRBV7-9; j_gene: TRBJ2-6; abundance: .; d_gene: .; CDR3nt: TGTGCCAGCAGCTCGGGGGCAGGGGGTTCTGGGGCCAACGTCCTGACTTTC; CDR3aa: CASSSGAGGSGANVLTF
v_gene: TRBV6-1; j_gene: TRBJ1-2; abundance: .; d_gene: .; CDR3nt: TGTGCCAGCAGTGAGTTATCGGTCTATGGCTACACCTTC; CDR3aa: CASSELSVYGYTF
v_gene: TRBV7-2; j_gene: TRBJ1-1; abundance: .; d_gene: .; CDR3nt: TGTGCCAGCAGCTTAGTCAGGGGTGAAGCTTTCTTT; CDR3aa: CASSLVRGEAFF
v_gene: TRBV27; j_gene: TRBJ2-7; abundance: .; d_gene: .; CDR3nt: TGTGCCAGCAGAGCCGTATCCTACGAGCAGTACTTC; CDR3aa: CASRAVSYEQYF
v_gene: TRBV5-4; j_gene: TRBJ1-2; abundance: .; d_gene: .; CDR3nt: TGTGCCAGCAGCCCTCTACAGGGAAGAAGCGGCTACACCTTC; CDR3aa: CASSPLQGRSGYTF
v_gene: TRBV5-1; j_gene: TRBJ1-2; abundance: .; d_gene: .; CDR3nt: TGCGCCAGCAGCCTATCTCCGGGAAAGGATCCCTATGGCTACACCTTC; CDR3aa: CASSLSPGKDPYGYTF
v_gene: TRBV4-2; j_gene: TRBJ1-4; abundance: .; d_gene: .; CDR3nt: TGTGCCAGCAGCCAAGATGACAAAAAACTGTTTTTT; CDR3aa: CASSQDDKKLFF
v_gene: TRBV27; j_gene: TRBJ2-7; abundance: .; d_gene: TRBD2; CDR3nt: TGTGCCAGCAGTTCCGGCCCTAGCGGGAGTTACGAGCAGTACTTC; CDR3aa: CASSSGPSGSYEQYF
v_gene: TRBV28; j_gene: TRBJ1-1; abundance: few; d_gene: .; CDR3nt: TGTGCCAGCAGCCTTCGGTACGGGGAAGCTTTCTTT; CDR3aa: CASSLRYGEAFF
v_gene: TRBV19; j_gene: TRBJ1-1; abundance: few; d_gene: .; CDR3nt: TGTGCCAGTAGGGAAGGGGGTTACACTGAAGCTTTCTTT; CDR3aa: CASREGGYTEAFF
v_gene: TRBV10-3; j_gene: TRBJ2-7; abundance: .; d_gene: TRBD1; CDR3nt: TGTGCCATCGCGGGACAGGGGCCCCCCTCCTACGAGCAGTACTTC; CDR3aa: CAIAGQGPPSYEQYF
v_gene: TRBV15; j_gene: TRBJ2-7; abundance: once; d_gene: .; CDR3nt: TGTGCCACCAGCAGAGGACTGGCGGGTTTGTCAACCTACGAGCAGTACTTC; CDR3aa: CATSRGLAGLSTYEQYF
v_gene: TRBV29-1; j_gene: TRBJ2-2; abundance: .; d_gene: .; CDR3nt: TGCAGCGTTGTACTGAACACCGGGGAGCTGTTTTTT; CDR3aa: CSVVLNTGELFF
v_gene: TRBV29-1; j_gene: TRBJ1-5; abundance: .; d_gene: TRBD1; CDR3nt: TGCAGCGCGTGGGACAGGGGCCAGCCCCAGCATTTT; CDR3aa: CSAWDRGQPQHF
v_gene: TRBV7-3; j_gene: TRBJ2-3; abundance: .; d_gene: TRBD2; CDR3nt: TGTGCCAGCAGCTCCGGGACTAGCGGGAGGTTCGGCACAGATACGCAGTATTTT; CDR3aa: CASSSGTSGRFGTDTQYF
v_gene: TRBV9; j_gene: TRBJ2-2; abundance: once; d_gene: .; CDR3nt: TGTGCCAGCAGCGTAGAAATATCTCTCACCGGGGAGCTGTTTTTT; CDR3aa: CASSVEISLTGELFF
v_gene: TRBV7-9; j_gene: TRBJ1-6; abundance: .; d_gene: .; CDR3nt: TGTGCCAGCAGCTTAAAGGCGGGGTATTCACCCCTCCACTTT; CDR3aa: CASSLKAGYSPLHF
v_gene: TRBV10-3; j_gene: TRBJ1-4; abundance: .; d_gene: TRBD1; CDR3nt: TGTGCCATCAGTGGAGGACAGGGCCCTAATGAAAAACTGTTTTTT; CDR3aa: CAISGGQGPNEKLFF
v_gene: TRBV6-5; j_gene: TRBJ2-7; abundance: .; d_gene: .; CDR3nt: TGTGCCAGCAGCCTCGGGAGCTCCTACTCCTACGAGCAGTACTTC; CDR3aa: CASSLGSSYSYEQYF
v_gene: TRBV4-1; j_gene: TRBJ1-5; abundance: few; d_gene: .; CDR3nt: TGCGCCAGCAGCCATAGCACGGGGCAGCCCCAGCATTTT; CDR3aa: CASSHSTGQPQHF
v_gene: TRBV7-9; j_gene: TRBJ1-1; abundance: .; d_gene: .; CDR3nt: TGTGCCAGCAGCTTAGTGGGGTTGGGGAGCACTGAAGCTTTCTTT; CDR3aa: CASSLVGLGSTEAFF
v_gene: TRBV28; j_gene: TRBJ1-5; abundance: .; d_gene: .; CDR3nt: TGTGCCAGCAGTCCTGGGCAGGGAAATCAGCCCCAGCATTTT; CDR3aa: CASSPGQGNQPQHF
v_gene: TRBV9; j_gene: TRBJ2-1; abundance: many; d_gene: .; CDR3nt: TGTGCCAGCAGCCCACCCGGGACTCTCAAGTACAATGAGCAGTTCTTC; CDR3aa: CASSPPGTLKYNEQFF
v_gene: TRBV6-1; j_gene: TRBJ2-1; abundance: .; d_gene: TRBD2; CDR3nt: TGTGCCAGCAGTGACCCCAGCGGGGTTACCTACAATGAGCAGTTCTTC; CDR3aa: CASSDPSGVTYNEQFF
v_gene: TRBV5-1; j_gene: TRBJ2-7; abundance: .; d_gene: .; CDR3nt: TGCGCCAGCAGCTTGGGAGGCTACGAGCAGTACTTC; CDR3aa: CASSLGGYEQYF
v_gene: TRBV21-1; j_gene: TRBJ2-1; abundance: .; d_gene: .; CDR3nt: TGTGCCAGCAGCAAAACGGGGGTGACTCCGGGGGAGCAGTTCTTC; CDR3aa: CASSKTGVTPGEQFF
v_gene: TRBV14; j_gene: TRBJ1-1; abundance: few; d_gene: .; CDR3nt: TGTGCCAGCAGCCGGGGAGGACAATACACTGAAGCTTTCTTT; CDR3aa: CASSRGGQYTEAFF
v_gene: TRBV10-3; j_gene: TRBJ2-1; abundance: .; d_gene: .; CDR3nt: TGTGCCACCAGGGCGGTTATCAATGAGCAGTTCTTC; CDR3aa: CATRAVINEQFF